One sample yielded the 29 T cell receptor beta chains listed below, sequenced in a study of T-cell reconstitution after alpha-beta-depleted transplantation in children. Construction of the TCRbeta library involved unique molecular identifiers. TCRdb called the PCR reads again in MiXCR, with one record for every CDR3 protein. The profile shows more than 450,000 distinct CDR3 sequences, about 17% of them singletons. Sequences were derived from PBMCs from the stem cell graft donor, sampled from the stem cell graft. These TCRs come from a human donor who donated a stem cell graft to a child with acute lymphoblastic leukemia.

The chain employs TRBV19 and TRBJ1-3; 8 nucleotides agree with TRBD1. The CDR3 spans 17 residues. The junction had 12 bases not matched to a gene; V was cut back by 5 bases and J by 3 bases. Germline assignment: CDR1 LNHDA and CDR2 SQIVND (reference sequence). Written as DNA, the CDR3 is TGTGCCAGTAGTCCTATCGGGACAGGATTTGTTGGAAACACCATATATTTT. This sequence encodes CASSPIGTGFVGNTIYF.

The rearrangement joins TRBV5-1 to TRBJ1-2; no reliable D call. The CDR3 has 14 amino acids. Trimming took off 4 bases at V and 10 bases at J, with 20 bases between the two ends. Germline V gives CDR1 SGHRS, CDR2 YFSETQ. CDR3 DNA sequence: TGCGCCAGCAGCCGGTCCTCCAGTGAGAGCTACTACACCTTC. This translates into CASSRSSSESYYTF.

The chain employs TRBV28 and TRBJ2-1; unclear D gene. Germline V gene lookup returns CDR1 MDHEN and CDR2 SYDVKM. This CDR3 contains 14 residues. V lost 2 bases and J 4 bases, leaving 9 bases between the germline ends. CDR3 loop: CASSLVPVYNEQFF. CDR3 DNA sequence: TGTGCCAGCAGTTTAGTGCCGGTTTACAATGAGCAGTTCTTC.

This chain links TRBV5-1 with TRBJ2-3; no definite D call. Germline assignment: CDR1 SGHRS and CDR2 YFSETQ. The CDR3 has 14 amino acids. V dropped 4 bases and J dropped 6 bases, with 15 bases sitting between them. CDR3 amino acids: CASSNKLHLDTQYF. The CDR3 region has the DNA TGCGCCAGCAGCAATAAACTACACCTGGATACGCAGTATTTT.

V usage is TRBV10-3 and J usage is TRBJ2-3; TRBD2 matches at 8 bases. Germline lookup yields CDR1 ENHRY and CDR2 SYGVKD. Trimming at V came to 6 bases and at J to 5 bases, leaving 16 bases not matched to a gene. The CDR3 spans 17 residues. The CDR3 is CAISNSPTSESRDTQYF. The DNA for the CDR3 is TGTGCCATCAGCAACTCCCCGACTAGCGAGTCCAGAGATACGCAGTATTTT.

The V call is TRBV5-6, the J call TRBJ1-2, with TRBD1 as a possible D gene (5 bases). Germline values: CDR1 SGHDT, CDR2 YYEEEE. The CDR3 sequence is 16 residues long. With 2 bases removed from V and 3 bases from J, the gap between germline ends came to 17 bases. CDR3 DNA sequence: TGTGCCAGCAGCTTCATGATTCAGGGATTACACTATGGCTACACCTTC. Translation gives CASSFMIQGLHYGYTF.

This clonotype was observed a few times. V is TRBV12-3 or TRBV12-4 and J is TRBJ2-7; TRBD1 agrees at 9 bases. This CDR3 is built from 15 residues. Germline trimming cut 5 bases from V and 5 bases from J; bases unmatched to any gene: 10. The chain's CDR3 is CASSPTGTGNHEQYF. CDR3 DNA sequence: TGTGCCAGCAGTCCGACCGGGACAGGGAACCACGAGCAGTACTTC.

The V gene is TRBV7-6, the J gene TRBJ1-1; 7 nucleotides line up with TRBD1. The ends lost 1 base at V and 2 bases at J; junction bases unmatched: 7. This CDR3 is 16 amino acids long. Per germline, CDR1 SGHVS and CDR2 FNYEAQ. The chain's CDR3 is CASSLGNRGINTEAFF. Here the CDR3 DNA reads TGTGCCAGCAGCTTAGGTAACAGGGGTATAAACACTGAAGCTTTCTTT.

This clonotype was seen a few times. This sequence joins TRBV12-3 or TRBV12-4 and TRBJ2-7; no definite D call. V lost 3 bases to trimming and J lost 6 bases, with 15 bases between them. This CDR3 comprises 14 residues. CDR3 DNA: TGTGCCAGCAGTTTTAGTGGTACTCGCCTCGAGCAGTACTTC. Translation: CASSFSGTRLEQYF.

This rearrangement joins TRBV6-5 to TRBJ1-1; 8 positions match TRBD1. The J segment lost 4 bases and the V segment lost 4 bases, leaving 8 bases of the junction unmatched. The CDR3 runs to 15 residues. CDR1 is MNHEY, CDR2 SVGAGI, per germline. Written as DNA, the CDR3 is TGTGCCAGCAGTTTCGACAGGGGAGATTTCACTGAAGCTTTCTTT. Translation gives CASSFDRGDFTEAFF.

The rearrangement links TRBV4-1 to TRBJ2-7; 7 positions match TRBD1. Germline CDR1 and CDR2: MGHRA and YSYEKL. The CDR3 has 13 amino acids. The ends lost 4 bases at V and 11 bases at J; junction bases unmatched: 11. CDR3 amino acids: CASSPPGQLEKYF. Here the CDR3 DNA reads TGCGCCAGCAGCCCGCCGGGACAGTTGGAGAAGTACTTC.

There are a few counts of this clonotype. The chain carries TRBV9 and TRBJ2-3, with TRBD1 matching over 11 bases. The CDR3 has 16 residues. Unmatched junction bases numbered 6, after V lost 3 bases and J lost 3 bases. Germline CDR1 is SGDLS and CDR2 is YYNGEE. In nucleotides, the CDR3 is TGTGCCAGCAGCGCGCCGGGACAGGGGGTTACAGATACGCAGTATTTT. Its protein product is CASSAPGQGVTDTQYF.

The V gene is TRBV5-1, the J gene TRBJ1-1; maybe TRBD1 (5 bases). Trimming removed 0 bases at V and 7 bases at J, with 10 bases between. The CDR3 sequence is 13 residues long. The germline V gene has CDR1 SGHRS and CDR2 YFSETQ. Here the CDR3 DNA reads TGCGCCAGCAGCTTGGACGGGGGTGGTGAAGCTTTCTTT. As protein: CASSLDGGGEAFF. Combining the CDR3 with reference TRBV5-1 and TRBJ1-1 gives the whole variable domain KAGVTQTPRYLIKTRGQQVTLSCSPISGHRSVSWYQQTPGQGLQFLFEYFSETQRNKGNFPGRFSGRQFSNSRSEMNVSTLELGDSALYLCASSLDGGGEAFFGQGTRLTVV.

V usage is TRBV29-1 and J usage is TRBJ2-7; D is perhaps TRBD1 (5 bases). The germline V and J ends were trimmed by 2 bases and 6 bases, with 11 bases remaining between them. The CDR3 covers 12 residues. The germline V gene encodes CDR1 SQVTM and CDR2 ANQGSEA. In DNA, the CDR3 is TGCAGCGTTGAACAGGGTGTTGGCGAGCAGTACTTC. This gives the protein CSVEQGVGEQYF.

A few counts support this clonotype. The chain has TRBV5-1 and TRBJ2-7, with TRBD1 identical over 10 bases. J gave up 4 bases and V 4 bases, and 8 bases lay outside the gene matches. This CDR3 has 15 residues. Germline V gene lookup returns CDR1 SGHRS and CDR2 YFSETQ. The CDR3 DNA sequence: TGCGCCAGCAGCCCGACAGGGGGCTTCGGATACGAGCAGTACTTC. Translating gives CASSPTGGFGYEQYF.

The CDR3 coding sequence is TGTACCTGCTGTCCCTACCCCATTAGCGGGAGGAGCTCCTACGAGCAGTACTTC. Amino acids: CTCCPYPISGRSSYEQYF. The genes are TRBV3-1 and TRBJ2-7; TRBD2 matches at 10 bases. CDR3 length equals 18 residues. Germline V gene data show CDR1 as LGHDT and CDR2 as YNNKEL (reference sequence).

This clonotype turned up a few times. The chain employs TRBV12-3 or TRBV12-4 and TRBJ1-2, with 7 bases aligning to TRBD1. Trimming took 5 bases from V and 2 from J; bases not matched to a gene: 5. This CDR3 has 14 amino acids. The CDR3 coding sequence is TGTGCCAGCAGTGCCAACAGGGGCAACTATGGCTACACCTTC. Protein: CASSANRGNYGYTF.

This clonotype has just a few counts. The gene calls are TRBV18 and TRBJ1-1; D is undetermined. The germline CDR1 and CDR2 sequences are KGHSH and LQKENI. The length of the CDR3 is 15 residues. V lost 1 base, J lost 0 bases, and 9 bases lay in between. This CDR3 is CASSPRSGLNTEAFF. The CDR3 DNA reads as TGTGCCAGCTCACCACGGTCCGGGTTGAACACTGAAGCTTTCTTT.

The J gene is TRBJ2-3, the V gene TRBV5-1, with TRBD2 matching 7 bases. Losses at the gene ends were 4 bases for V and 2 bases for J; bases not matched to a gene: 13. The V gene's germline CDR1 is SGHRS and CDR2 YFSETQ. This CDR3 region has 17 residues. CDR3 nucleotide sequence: TGCGCCAGCAGCCTCAGAGTTGGAGCGGGATCCACAGATACGCAGTATTTT. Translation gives CASSLRVGAGSTDTQYF.

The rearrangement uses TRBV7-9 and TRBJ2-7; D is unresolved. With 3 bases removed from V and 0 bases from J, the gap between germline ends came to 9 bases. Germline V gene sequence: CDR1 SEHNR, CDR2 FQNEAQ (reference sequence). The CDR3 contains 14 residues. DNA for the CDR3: TGTGCCAGCAGCTTCGACGGATACTCCTACGAGCAGTACTTC. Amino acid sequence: CASSFDGYSYEQYF.

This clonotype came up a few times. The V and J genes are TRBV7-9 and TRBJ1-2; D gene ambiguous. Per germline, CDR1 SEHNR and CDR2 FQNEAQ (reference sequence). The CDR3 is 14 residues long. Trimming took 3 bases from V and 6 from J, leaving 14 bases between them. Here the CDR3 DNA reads TGTGCCAGCAGCTTCTCTCTACGACCCCATGGCTACACCTTC. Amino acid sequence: CASSFSLRPHGYTF.

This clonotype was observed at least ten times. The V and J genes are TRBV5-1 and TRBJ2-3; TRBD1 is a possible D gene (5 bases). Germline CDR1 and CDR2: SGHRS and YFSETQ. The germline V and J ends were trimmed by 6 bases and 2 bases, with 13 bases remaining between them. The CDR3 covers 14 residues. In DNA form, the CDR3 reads TGCGCCAGCACCGACAGTTTGATCACAGATACGCAGTATTTT. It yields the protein CASTDSLITDTQYF.

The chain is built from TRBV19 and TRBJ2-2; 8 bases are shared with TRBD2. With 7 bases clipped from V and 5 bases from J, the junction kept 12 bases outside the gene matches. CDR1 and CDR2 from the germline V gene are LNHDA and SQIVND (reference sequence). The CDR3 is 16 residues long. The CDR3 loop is CASTISGMTGTGELFF. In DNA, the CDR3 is TGTGCCAGTACCATTAGCGGGATGACGGGAACCGGGGAGCTGTTTTTT.

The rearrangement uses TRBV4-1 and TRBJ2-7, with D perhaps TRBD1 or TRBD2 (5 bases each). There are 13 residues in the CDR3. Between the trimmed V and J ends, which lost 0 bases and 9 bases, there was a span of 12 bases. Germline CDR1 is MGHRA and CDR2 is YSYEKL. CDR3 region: CASSQDRGSGQYF. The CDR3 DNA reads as TGCGCCAGCAGCCAAGATCGGGGCTCCGGGCAGTACTTC.

The CDR3 nucleotides read TGTGCCAGCAGCTTACGGGAGCGGGAGAGGGGCACAGATACGCAGTATTTT. Translating it yields CASSLRERERGTDTQYF. This chain uses TRBV7-9 with TRBJ2-3, with 8 bases fitting TRBD2. Trimming removed 2 bases from V and 1 base from J; junction bases left unmatched: 8. From germline, CDR1 is SEHNR and CDR2 FQNEAQ (reference sequence). The CDR3 length is 17 residues.

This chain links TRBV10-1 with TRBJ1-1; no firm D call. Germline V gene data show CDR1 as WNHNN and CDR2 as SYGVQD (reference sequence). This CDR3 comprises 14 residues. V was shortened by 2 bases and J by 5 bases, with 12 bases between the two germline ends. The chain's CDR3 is CASSEQVLGTEAFF. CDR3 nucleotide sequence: TGCGCCAGCAGTGAGCAGGTTTTGGGGACTGAAGCTTTCTTT.

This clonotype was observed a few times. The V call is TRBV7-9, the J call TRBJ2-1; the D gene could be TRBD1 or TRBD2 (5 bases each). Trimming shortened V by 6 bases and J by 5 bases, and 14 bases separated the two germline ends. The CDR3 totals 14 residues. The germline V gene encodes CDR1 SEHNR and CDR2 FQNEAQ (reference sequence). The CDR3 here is CASSDRDGDNEQFF. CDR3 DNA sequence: TGTGCCAGCAGTGACCGGGACGGAGACAATGAGCAGTTCTTC. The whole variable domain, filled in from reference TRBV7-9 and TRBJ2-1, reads DTGVSQNPRHKITKRGQNVTFRCDPISEHNRLYWYRQTLGQGPEFLTYFQNEAQLEKSRLLSDRFSAERPKGSFSTLEIQRTEQGDSAMYLCASSDRDGDNEQFFGPGTRLTVL.

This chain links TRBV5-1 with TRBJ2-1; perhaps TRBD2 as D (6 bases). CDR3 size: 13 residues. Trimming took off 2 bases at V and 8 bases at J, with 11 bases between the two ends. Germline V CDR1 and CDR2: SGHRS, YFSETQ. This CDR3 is CASSFGSGDEQFF. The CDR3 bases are TGCGCCAGCAGCTTCGGGAGTGGCGATGAGCAGTTCTTC. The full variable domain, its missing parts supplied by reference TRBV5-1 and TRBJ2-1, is KAGVTQTPRYLIKTRGQQVTLSCSPISGHRSVSWYQQTPGQGLQFLFEYFSETQRNKGNFPGRFSGRQFSNSRSEMNVSTLELGDSALYLCASSFGSGDEQFFGPGTRLTVL.

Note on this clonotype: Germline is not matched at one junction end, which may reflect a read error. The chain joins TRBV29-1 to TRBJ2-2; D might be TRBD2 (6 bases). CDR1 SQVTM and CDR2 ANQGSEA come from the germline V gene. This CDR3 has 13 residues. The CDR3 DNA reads TGCAGCGTCCTCGGGGGTAGTCACGGGGAGCTGTATTTT. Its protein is CSVLGGSHGELYF.